The 10 T cell receptor beta chains below were found in one sample sequenced in a study of cytomegalovirus exposure and HLA in healthy donors. Clones were sequenced by immunoSEQ multiplex PCR, and TCRdb holds only the in-frame ones, with some missing. This table holds 150,000 to 200,000 clones, 84% found once. The sequencing input was PBMCs. These receptors were collected from a man aged 18 to 30 in good health and CMV-seropositive.

The CDR3 DNA is TGTGCCAGCAGCCGAAGACAGCCCAATCAGCCCCAGCATTTT. Its translation is CASSRRQPNQPQHF. J is TRBJ1-5 and V is TRBV28, with D perhaps matching TRBD1 (5 bases). Trimming took off 6 bases at V and 3 bases at J, with 12 bases between the two ends. The CDR3 consists of 14 residues. CDR1 MDHEN and CDR2 SYDVKM come from the germline V gene.

In this sample, this clone turned up many times. The genes are TRBV2 and TRBJ2-1, with 9 bases that match TRBD1. The V segment lost 6 bases and the J segment 15 bases; nucleotides outside the gene matches: 12. The CDR3 is 13 residues long. The V gene's germline CDR1 is SNHLY and CDR2 FYNNEI. The CDR3 protein is CASRGGTGHRGFF. The CDR3 region has the DNA TGTGCCAGCAGGGGGGGGACAGGGCATAGGGGGTTCTTC.

The V gene is TRBV6-5, the J gene TRBJ2-2, with 8 bases fitting TRBD1. V dropped 5 bases and J dropped 4; count of bases not matched to a gene: 3. Germline V gene data show CDR1 as MNHEY and CDR2 as SVGAGI. CDR3 length equals 14 residues. CDR3 loop: CASSQTGGTGELFF. The CDR3 DNA reads as TGTGCCAGCAGTCAAACAGGGGGCACCGGGGAGCTGTTTTTT.

This sequence joins TRBV30 and TRBJ2-2, with 9 positions matching TRBD1. V lost 3 bases and J lost 0; bases outside the gene matches: 5. The CDR3 runs 16 residues. Germline CDR1 GTSNPN, CDR2 SVGIG (reference sequence). CDR3 amino acids: CAWRETGGTNTGELFF. The CDR3 coding sequence is TGTGCCTGGAGGGAGACAGGGGGTACGAACACCGGGGAGCTGTTTTTT.

This clone was observed a few times. This chain links TRBV4-2 with TRBJ2-2, with unresolved D. Looked up from germline, CDR1 is LGHNA and CDR2 is YNFKEQ. With 0 bases removed from V and 0 bases from J, the gap between germline ends came to 5 bases. The CDR3 has 15 amino acids. The DNA of the CDR3 is TGTGCCAGCAGCCAAGAACCAGCGAACACCGGGGAGCTGTTTTTT. Amino acids: CASSQEPANTGELFF.

This chain connects TRBV28 to TRBJ2-7, with TRBD1 identical over 8 bases. In germline, CDR1 is MDHEN, CDR2 SYDVKM. This CDR3 spans 13 amino acids. V lost 6 bases to trimming and J lost 5 bases; unmatched junction nucleotides: 6. CDR3 DNA sequence: TGTGCCAGCAGCCGCAGGGGGCGCCACGAGCAGTACTTC. Protein sequence: CASSRRGRHEQYF. The variable domain in full, completed from reference TRBV28 and TRBJ2-7, reads DVKVTQSSRYLVKRTGEKVFLECVQDMDHENMFWYRQDPGLGLRLIYFSYDVKMKEKGDIPEGYSVSREKKERFSLILESASTNQTSMYLCASSRRGRHEQYFGPGTRLTVT.

CDR3 in amino acids: CASSSPGQGRYEQYF. The CDR3, as DNA: TGTGCCAGTAGTTCTCCGGGACAGGGGCGCTACGAGCAGTACTTC. This chain links TRBV19 with TRBJ2-7; 10 positions agree with TRBD1. The germline CDR1 and CDR2 sequences are LNHDA and SQIVND (reference sequence). CDR3 length equals 15 residues. Germline trimming cut 5 bases from V and 3 bases from J; bases unmatched to any gene: 7.

This chain joins TRBV9 and TRBJ2-5; D may be TRBD2 (5 bases). The V end lost 6 bases, the J end lost 7 bases, and 13 bases lay between the germline ends. Germline assignment: CDR1 SGDLS and CDR2 YYNGEE. This CDR3 is built from 12 residues. CDR3 sequence reads: CASTDSRGTQYF. CDR3 nucleotide sequence: TGTGCCAGCACTGATTCTCGGGGGACCCAGTACTTC.

This chain joins TRBV7-9 and TRBJ2-7; D perhaps matches TRBD2 (6 bases). V was trimmed by 2 bases and J by 3 bases, leaving 20 bases between them. The V gene's germline CDR1 is SEHNR and CDR2 FQNEAQ (reference sequence). The length of the CDR3 is 17 residues. This chain's CDR3 is CASSLLRPVRGIYEQYF. CDR3 sequence (DNA): TGTGCCAGCAGCTTATTACGCCCGGTCCGCGGGATCTACGAGCAGTACTTC.

The chain carries TRBV5-1 and TRBJ1-5; TRBD1 aligns across 7 bases. CDR3 length equals 15 residues. V shed 0 bases and J 5 bases; nucleotides not matched to a gene: 5. CDR1 and CDR2 (germline): SGHRS, YFSETQ. The CDR3 is CASSLEGQKDQPQHF. The CDR3, as DNA: TGCGCCAGCAGCTTGGAGGGACAGAAAGATCAGCCCCAGCATTTT. The variable domain in full, completed from reference TRBV5-1 and TRBJ1-5, reads KAGVTQTPRYLIKTRGQQVTLSCSPISGHRSVSWYQQTPGQGLQFLFEYFSETQRNKGNFPGRFSGRQFSNSRSEMNVSTLELGDSALYLCASSLEGQKDQPQHFGDGTRLSIL.